Listed below are T cell receptor beta chains from one sample, sequenced in a study of blood T cell repertoires in COVID-19. Using immunoSEQ multiplex PCR, the repertoire was profiled, and TCRdb retains in-frame clones only, with some absent. Here the sample spans 100,000 or so clones, around 90% being singletons. Material: peripheral blood. These receptors all come from a woman between 45 and 60 years old with COVID-19, enrolled during active disease. The CDR3 runs from the conserved cysteine through the conserved F or W. Each record gives: D gene, J gene, V gene, clone size, CDR3 DNA, CDR3 protein. A D gene is named only where the DNA matches it firmly. Not every row has a clone size; where given, it reads once, few, many or a size class.

.,TRBJ2-7,TRBV28,.,TGTGCCAGCAGTCCACTTCGGGGCTACGAGCAGTACTTC,CASSPLRGYEQYF
.,TRBJ1-3,TRBV5-1,.,TGCGCCAGCAGCTTGTTGGCTTTCTCTGGAAACACCATATATTTT,CASSLLAFSGNTIYF
.,TRBJ2-1,TRBV19,.,TGTGCCAGCGGTTACAATGAGCAGTTCTTC,CASGYNEQFF
.,TRBJ1-5,TRBV18,.,TGTGCCAGCTCACCATCAAACCACAGGTCCGATAATCAGCCCCAGCATTTT,CASSPSNHRSDNQPQHF
.,TRBJ2-2,TRBV7-8,few,TGTGCCAGCAGCTTCGGGGGAACCGCATATTCGGGGTTACGGGAGCTGTTTTTT,CASSFGGTAYSGLRELFF
TRBD1,TRBJ2-1,TRBV11-3,.,TGTGCCAGCAGCCCGGACAGGGCAGACTACAATGAGCAGTTCTTC,CASSPDRADYNEQFF
TRBD1,TRBJ1-2,TRBV5-4,.,TGTGCCAGCAACCCAACAGGGGCCTCTAACTATGGCTACACCTTC,CASNPTGASNYGYTF
TRBD1,TRBJ2-7,TRBV19,.,TGTGCCAGTAGACAGGACAGGGGGCGACCATCTGAGCAGTACTTC,CASRQDRGRPSEQYF
.,TRBJ2-2,TRBV6-1,.,TGTGCCAGCAGTGCGCTTTCGGGTTCGGGGAGAACCGGGGAGCTGTTTTTT,CASSALSGSGRTGELFF
TRBD2,TRBJ2-1,TRBV7-4,.,TGTGCCAGCAGCTTACCCGAGACTAGCTTTCCTTTTGATGAGCAGTTCTTC,CASSLPETSFPFDEQFF
.,TRBJ2-3,TRBV27,once,TGTGCCAGCAGTTTACCCGCCGGGGAGACGCAGTATTTT,CASSLPAGETQYF
.,TRBJ1-5,TRBV27,.,TGTGCCAGCGGGGCTAATCAGCCCCAGCATTTT,CASGANQPQHF
TRBD1,TRBJ1-6,TRBV5-6,.,TGTGCCAGCAGCTTGTCAACCGGGACAGGCTATAATTCACCCCTCCACTTT,CASSLSTGTGYNSPLHF
TRBD1,TRBJ1-1,TRBV3-1/TRBV3-2,once,TGTGCCAGCAGCCCTCGGACAGGGGCTGCGAACACTGAAGCTTTCTTT,CASSPRTGAANTEAFF